Included here is one T cell receptor (beta chain) sequence, with context. The antigen is undetermined. This entry is derived from a study of T cell repertoires in ileal Crohn's disease. Whole-study context: Patients had a median roughly 7.9-year disease duration, and around 35% were active smokers. Operated complications were stricturing disease (about 60%) and penetrating disease (39%).

Whole-study results and caveats: High-frequency clones were more common in sorted CD8 than CD4 cells. Every patient over 26.8% clonality showed endoscopic recurrence.

TCRdb keeps only in-frame clones here, not all; method: immunoSEQ multiplex PCR. The profile shows some 2,000 clones, around two thirds of them singletons. The sequence came from an adult with Crohn's disease. Sequencing input: ileal tissue.

DNA for the CDR3: TGCGCCAGCAGCCAAGGACTAGCGAACCCCTACGAGCAGTACTTC. As protein: CASSQGLANPYEQYF. This sequence joins TRBV4-1 and TRBJ2-7; 8 bases fit TRBD2. The CDR3 contains 15 residues. CDR1 and CDR2 (germline): MGHRA, YSYEKL. With V trimmed by 1 base and J by 2 bases, 4 bases remained unmatched.